The source of this TCR beta chain is a study of cytomegalovirus exposure and HLA in healthy donors. Trimming at V came to 1 base and at J to 4 bases, leaving 2 bases not matched to a gene. The CDR3 has 14 residues. Germline-derived CDR1 and CDR2 are GTSNPN and SVGIG (reference sequence). Vbeta (60) and Jbeta (13) primers were used in the PCR. In the authors' methods: Roughly 10 million shared chains were among some 80 million unique TCR beta chains counted in a later analysis. Data came from immunoSEQ multiplex PCR; TCRdb stores just in-frame clones and leaves some out. D and trimming were read from the DNA, whereas the V and J calls and clone size are those reported in that table. The data contain approximately 220,000 clones, about three quarters of them singletons. Points on this clone: What it binds is not known.

Study-wide findings and caveats: Sequence variants that were highly shared formed a cluster that was likely a sequencing artifact.

The chain recombines TRBV30 with TRBJ1-2, with TRBD1 matching 11 bases. The TCR was taken from a male donor in good health and CMV-seronegative. The material sequenced was PBMCs. CDR3 sequence: CAWSEGTGGYGYTF. The CDR3 DNA follows: TGTGCCTGGAGTGAGGGGACAGGGGGCTATGGCTACACCTTC.